What follows is one T cell receptor (beta chain) and its context. The sample belongs to a study of shared clonotypes between healthy human individuals. Study summary: Per donor, CD8 memory used one plate, CD8 naive used two, CD4 memory used three and CD4 naive used three.

All donors qualified as healthy HIV-negative adults and had experienced no recent acute infections or vaccinations. The CDR3 contains 12 residues. The germline V and J ends were trimmed by 11 bases and 3 bases, with 14 bases remaining between them. Germline V gene sequence: CDR1 LNHDA, CDR2 SQIVND (reference sequence). Deep was the level used in running the assay. TCRdb's table, derived via immunoSEQ multiplex PCR, lists solely in-frame clones and lacks some. The sample lists 2 million to 2.5 million clones; 93% were seen once. Input material: naive CD4+ T cells from PBMCs. Indicated subset: CD45RA+ positively selected. This chain joins TRBV19 and TRBJ2-7, with a weak D call TRBD2 (6 bases). This TCR derives from a man younger than 30 in good health. Some clones in this sample may be carry-over from other donors' samples. The CDR3 spells CAVGVGGYEQYF. The CDR3 bases are TGTGCCGTGGGGGTCGGGGGCTACGAGCAGTACTTC. Combining the CDR3 with reference TRBV19 and TRBJ2-7 gives the whole variable domain DGGITQSPKYLFRKEGQNVTLSCEQNLNHDAMYWYRQDPGQGLRLIYYSQIVNDFQKGDIAEGYSVSREKKESFPLTVTSAQKNPTAFYLCAVGVGGYEQYFGPGTRLTVT.